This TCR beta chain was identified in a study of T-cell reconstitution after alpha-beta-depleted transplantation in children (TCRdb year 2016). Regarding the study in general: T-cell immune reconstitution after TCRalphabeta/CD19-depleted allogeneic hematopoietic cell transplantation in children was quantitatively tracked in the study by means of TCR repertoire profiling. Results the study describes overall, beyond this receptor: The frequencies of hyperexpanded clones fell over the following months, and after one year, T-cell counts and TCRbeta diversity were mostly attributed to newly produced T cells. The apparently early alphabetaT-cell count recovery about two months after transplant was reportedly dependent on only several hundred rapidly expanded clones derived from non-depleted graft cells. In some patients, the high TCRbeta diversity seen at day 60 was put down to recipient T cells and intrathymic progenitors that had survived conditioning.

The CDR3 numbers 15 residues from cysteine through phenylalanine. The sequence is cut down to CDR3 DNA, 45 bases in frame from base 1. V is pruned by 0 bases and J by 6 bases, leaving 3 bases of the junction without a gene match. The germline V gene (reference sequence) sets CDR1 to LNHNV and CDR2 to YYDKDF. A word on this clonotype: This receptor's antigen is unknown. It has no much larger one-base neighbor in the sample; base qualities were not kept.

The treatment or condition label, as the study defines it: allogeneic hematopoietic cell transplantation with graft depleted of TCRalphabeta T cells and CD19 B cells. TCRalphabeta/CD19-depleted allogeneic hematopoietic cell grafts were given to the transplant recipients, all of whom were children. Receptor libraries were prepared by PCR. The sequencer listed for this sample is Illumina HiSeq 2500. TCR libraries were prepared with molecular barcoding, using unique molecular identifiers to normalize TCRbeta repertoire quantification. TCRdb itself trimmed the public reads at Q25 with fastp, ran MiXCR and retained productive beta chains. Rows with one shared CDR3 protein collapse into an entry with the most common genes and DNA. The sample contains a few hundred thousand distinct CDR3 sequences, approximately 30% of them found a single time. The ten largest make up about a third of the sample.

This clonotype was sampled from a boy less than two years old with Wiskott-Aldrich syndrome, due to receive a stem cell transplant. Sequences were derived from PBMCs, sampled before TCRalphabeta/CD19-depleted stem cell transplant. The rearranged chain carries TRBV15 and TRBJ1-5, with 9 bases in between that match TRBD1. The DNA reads TGTGCCACCAGCAGAGAACAGGGGGCAGGTCAGCCCCAGCATTTT. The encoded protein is CATSREQGAGQPQHF.